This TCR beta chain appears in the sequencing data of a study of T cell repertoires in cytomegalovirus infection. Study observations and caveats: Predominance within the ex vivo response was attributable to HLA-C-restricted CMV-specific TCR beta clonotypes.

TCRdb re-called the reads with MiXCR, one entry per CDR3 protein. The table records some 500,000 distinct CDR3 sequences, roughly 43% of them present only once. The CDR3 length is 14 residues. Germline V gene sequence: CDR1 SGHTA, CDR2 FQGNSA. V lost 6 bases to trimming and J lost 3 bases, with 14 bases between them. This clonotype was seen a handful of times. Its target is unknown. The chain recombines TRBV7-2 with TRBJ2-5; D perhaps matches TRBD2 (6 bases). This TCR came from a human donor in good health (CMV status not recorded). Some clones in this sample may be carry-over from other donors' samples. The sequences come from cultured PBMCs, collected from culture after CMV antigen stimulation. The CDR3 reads CASSPSRDEETQYF. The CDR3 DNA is TGTGCCAGCAGTCCTTCGCGGGACGAAGAGACCCAGTACTTC.